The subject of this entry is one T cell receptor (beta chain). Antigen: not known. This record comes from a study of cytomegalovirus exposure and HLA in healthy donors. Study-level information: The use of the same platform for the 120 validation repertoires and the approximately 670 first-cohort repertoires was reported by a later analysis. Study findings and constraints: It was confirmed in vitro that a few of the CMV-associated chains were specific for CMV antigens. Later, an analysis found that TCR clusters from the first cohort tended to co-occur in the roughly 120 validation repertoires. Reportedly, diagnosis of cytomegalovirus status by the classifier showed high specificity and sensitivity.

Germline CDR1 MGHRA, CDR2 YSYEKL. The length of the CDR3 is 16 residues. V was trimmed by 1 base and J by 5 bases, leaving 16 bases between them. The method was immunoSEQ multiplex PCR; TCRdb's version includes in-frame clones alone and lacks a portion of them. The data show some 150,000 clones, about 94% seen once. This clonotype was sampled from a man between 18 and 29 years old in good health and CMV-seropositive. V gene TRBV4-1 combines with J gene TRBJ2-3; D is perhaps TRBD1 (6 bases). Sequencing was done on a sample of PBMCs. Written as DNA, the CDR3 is TGCGCCAGCAGCCAAGTCGGGCAGGGGTGGAGAGATACGCAGTATTTT. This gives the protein CASSQVGQGWRDTQYF.